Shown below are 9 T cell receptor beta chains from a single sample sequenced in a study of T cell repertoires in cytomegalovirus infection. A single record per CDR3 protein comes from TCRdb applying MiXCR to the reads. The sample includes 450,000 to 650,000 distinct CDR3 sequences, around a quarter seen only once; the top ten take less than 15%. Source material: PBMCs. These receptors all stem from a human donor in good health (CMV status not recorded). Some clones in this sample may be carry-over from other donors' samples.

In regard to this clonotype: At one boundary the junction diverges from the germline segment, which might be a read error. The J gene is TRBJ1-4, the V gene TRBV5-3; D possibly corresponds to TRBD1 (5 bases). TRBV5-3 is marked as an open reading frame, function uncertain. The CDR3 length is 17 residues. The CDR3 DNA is TGTGCCAGCAGCTTGGGCATCGAAACAGGAGGGAGTGAAAAACTGTTTTTT. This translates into CASSLGIETGGSEKLFF.

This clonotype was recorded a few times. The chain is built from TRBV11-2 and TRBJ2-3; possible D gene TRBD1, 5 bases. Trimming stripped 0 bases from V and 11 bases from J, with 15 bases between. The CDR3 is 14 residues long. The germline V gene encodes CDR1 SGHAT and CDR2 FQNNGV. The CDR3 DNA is TGTGCCAGCAGCTTAGATCCGTACAGGTCTAAGCAGTATTTT. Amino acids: CASSLDPYRSKQYF.

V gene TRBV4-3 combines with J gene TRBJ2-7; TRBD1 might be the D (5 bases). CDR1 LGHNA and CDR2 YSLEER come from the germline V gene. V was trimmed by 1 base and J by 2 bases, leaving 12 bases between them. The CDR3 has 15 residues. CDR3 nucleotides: TGCGCCAGCAGCCAAGTATGGGGCGGAGCCTACGAGCAGTACTTC. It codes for CASSQVWGGAYEQYF.

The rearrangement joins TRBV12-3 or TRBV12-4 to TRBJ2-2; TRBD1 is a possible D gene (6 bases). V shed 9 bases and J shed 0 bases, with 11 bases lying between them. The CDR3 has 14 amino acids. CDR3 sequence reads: CASETGANTGELFF. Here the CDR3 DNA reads TGTGCCAGTGAGACAGGAGCGAACACCGGGGAGCTGTTTTTT.

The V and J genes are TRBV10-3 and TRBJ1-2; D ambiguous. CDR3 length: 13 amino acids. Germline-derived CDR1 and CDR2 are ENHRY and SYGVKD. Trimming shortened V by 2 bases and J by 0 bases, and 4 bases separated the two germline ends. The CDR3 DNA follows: TGTGCCATCAGTGAGCAGACTAACTATGGCTACACCTTC. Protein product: CAISEQTNYGYTF.

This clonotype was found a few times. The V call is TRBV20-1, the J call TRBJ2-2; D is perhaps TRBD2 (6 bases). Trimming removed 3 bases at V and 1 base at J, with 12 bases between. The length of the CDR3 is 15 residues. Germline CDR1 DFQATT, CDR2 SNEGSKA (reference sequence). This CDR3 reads CSARVGSGNTGELFF. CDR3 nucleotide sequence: TGCAGTGCTAGGGTCGGGAGCGGGAACACCGGGGAGCTGTTTTTT.

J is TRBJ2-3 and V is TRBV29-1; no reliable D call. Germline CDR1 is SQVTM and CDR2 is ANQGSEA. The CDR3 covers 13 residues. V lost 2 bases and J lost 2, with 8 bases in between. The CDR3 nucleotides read TGCAGCGTTGAAAGGGCCCTCACAGATACGCAGTATTTT. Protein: CSVERALTDTQYF.

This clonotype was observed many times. The CDR3 DNA reads TGTGCCAGCAGTTACTTCGGAGGGGATGAGCAGTTCTTC. Translation gives CASSYFGGDEQFF. The rearrangement joins TRBV6-5 to TRBJ2-1, with TRBD2 as a possible D gene (6 bases). CDR1 MNHEY and CDR2 SVGAGI come from the germline V gene. This CDR3 spans 13 amino acids. V gave up 1 base and J gave up 8 bases, with 9 bases separating them.

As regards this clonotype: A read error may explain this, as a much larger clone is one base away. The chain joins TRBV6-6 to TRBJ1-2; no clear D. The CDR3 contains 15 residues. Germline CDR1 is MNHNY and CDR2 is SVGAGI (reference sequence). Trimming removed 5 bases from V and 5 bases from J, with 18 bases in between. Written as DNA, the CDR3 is TGTGCCAGCAGTAACCTCCTGAGGGTTCGGTATGGCTACACCTTC. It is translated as CASSNLLRVRYGYTF.